This T cell receptor (beta chain) was documented in a study of blood T cell repertoires in COVID-19. Germline V lookup: CDR1 MNHEY, CDR2 SVGAGI. V trimming: 8 bases; J trimming: 2 bases; junction bases outside the gene matches: 7. The CDR3 is made up of 14 amino acids. Using immunoSEQ multiplex PCR, the repertoire was profiled, and TCRdb retains in-frame clones only, with some absent. The table lists some 100,000 clones, 84% of them singletons. The receptor was isolated from a woman aged 45-65 years with acute or convalescent COVID-19. Material for sequencing was peripheral blood. The rearrangement uses TRBV6-5 and TRBJ1-1, with 8 bases fitting TRBD1. CDR3 sequence reads: CASGRTGKNTEAFF. The CDR3 DNA sequence: TGTGCCAGCGGCAGGACAGGGAAAAACACTGAAGCTTTCTTT.